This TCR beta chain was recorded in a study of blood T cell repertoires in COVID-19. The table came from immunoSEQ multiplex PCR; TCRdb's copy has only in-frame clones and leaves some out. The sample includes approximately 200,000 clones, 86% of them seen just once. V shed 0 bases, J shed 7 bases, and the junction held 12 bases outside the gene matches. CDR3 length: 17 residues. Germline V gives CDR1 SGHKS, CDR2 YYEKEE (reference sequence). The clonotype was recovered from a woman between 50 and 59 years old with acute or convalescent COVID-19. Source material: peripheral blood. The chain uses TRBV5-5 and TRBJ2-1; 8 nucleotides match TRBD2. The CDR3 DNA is TGTGCCAGCAGCTTGGTTAAGAGAGCGGGAGATGGTAATGAGCAGTTCTTC. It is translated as CASSLVKRAGDGNEQFF.